Each of the 14 T cell receptor beta chains below was sequenced from the same sample in a study of shared clonotypes between healthy human individuals. This table comes from immunoSEQ multiplex PCR, and its TCRdb copy is limited to in-frame clones, with some not included. The sample shows under 2,500,000 clones, roughly 95% of them seen only once. The material sequenced was naive CD4+ T cells sorted from blood. Noted subset: CD45RA+ positively selected. These receptors were taken from a young man in good health.

In this sample, this clone turned up once. The sample carries other DNA sequences with the same CDR3. The chain links TRBV20-1 to TRBJ2-5; D unclear. CDR1 is DFQATT and CDR2 is SNEGSKA in the germline V gene (reference sequence). The V end lost 4 bases, the J end lost 5 bases, and 5 bases lay between the germline ends. This CDR3 has 10 residues. CDR3 sequence (DNA): TGCAGTGCTAAGAGGGAGACCCAGTACTTC. Residues: CSAKRETQYF.

This clone has just one count. The V gene is TRBV5-1, the J gene TRBJ2-6; 12 bases are a match to TRBD2. V shed 2 bases, J shed 7 bases, and the junction held 4 bases outside the gene matches. In germline, CDR1 is SGHRS, CDR2 YFSETQ. The CDR3 sequence is 16 residues long. CDR3 coding DNA: TGCGCCAGCAGCTTACTAGCGGGGGGAGGAGCCAACGTCCTGACTTTC. Its protein is CASSLLAGGGANVLTF. The full variable domain, completed using reference TRBV5-1 and TRBJ2-6, is KAGVTQTPRYLIKTRGQQVTLSCSPISGHRSVSWYQQTPGQGLQFLFEYFSETQRNKGNFPGRFSGRQFSNSRSEMNVSTLELGDSALYLCASSLLAGGGANVLTFGAGSRLTVL.

The J gene is TRBJ1-6, the V gene TRBV6-6, with TRBD1 identical over 7 bases. Germline loops: CDR1 MNHNY, CDR2 SVGAGI (reference sequence). The CDR3 sequence is 15 residues long. Trimming cost V 6 bases and J 3 bases; bases outside gene matches: 5. DNA of the CDR3: TGTGCCAGCAGAATGGGACAGCACTATAATTCACCCCTCCACTTT. This sequence encodes CASRMGQHYNSPLHF.

Only one count was recorded for this clone. The chain couples TRBV19 to TRBJ2-7; 9 positions match TRBD2. Germline V CDR1 and CDR2: LNHDA, SQIVND (reference sequence). Trimming took 5 bases from V and 6 from J; bases not matched to a gene: 8. The CDR3 loop spans 14 amino acids. CDR3: CASSRLAEGGEQYF. The DNA for the CDR3 is TGTGCCAGTAGTCGACTAGCGGAAGGCGGCGAGCAGTACTTC.

As for this clone: At the DNA level, this CDR3 is encoded by other sequences in the same sample as well. The chain links TRBV6-5 to TRBJ1-5; perhaps TRBD1 as D (5 bases). V lost 0 bases and J 2 bases, leaving 8 bases between the germline ends. The germline V gene has CDR1 MNHEY and CDR2 SVGAGI. There are 15 residues in the CDR3. In DNA, the CDR3 is TGTGCCAGCAGTTACTCGAGGGGAGGCAATCAGCCCCAGCATTTT. Translation gives CASSYSRGGNQPQHF.

The chain joins TRBV2 to TRBJ2-1, with 11 bases aligning to TRBD2. The trim removed 0 bases at V and 0 bases at J, leaving 16 bases unmatched. Germline CDR1 is SNHLY and CDR2 is FYNNEI. The CDR3 extends over 22 amino acids. CDR3 nucleotide sequence: TGTGCCAGCAGTGAAGCGCTTCGTGGGACTAGCGGCCTAACCCCCTCCTACAATGAGCAGTTCTTC. It specifies CASSEALRGTSGLTPSYNEQFF.

A remark on this clone: Other DNA sequences within the sample encode an identical CDR3. V is TRBV4-1 and J is TRBJ1-2; perhaps TRBD1 as D (6 bases). This CDR3 is built from 15 residues. V gave up 6 bases and J gave up 2 bases, with 16 bases separating them. The germline V gene encodes CDR1 MGHRA and CDR2 YSYEKL. CDR3 amino acids: CASSLTAGENYGYTF. The CDR3 nucleotides are TGCGCCAGCAGTCTCACGGCAGGGGAGAACTATGGCTACACCTTC.

The chain uses TRBV19 and TRBJ2-2, with D maybe TRBD2 (5 bases). The CDR3 is made up of 14 amino acids. Germline loops: CDR1 LNHDA, CDR2 SQIVND (reference sequence). The V gene lost 3 bases and the J gene lost 3 bases, with 8 bases spanning the gap. In DNA form, the CDR3 reads TGTGCCAGTAGTATGTGGACTGACACCGGGGAGCTGTTTTTT. The encoded protein is CASSMWTDTGELFF.

The gene calls are TRBV27 and TRBJ1-4, with D uncertain. The CDR3 runs 14 residues. V shed 4 bases and J shed 5 bases, with 11 bases lying between them. Germline-derived CDR1 and CDR2 are MNHEY and SMNVEV (reference sequence). DNA for the CDR3: TGTGCCAGCAGTTCCCTAGGTCGGAATGAAAAACTGTTTTTT. Translating it yields CASSSLGRNEKLFF.

The table lists this clone with a count of one. This chain uses TRBV11-2 with TRBJ1-2; no firm D call. This CDR3 comprises 13 residues. Germline assignment: CDR1 SGHAT and CDR2 FQNNGV. V was cut by 4 bases and J by 9 bases, with 15 bases left in between. Here the CDR3 DNA reads TGTGCCAGCAGCTCCCGAGGCTTCATCCGCTACACCTTC. It is translated as CASSSRGFIRYTF. The variable domain in full, completed from reference TRBV11-2 and TRBJ1-2, reads EAGVAQSPRYKIIEKRQSVAFWCNPISGHATLYWYQQILGQGPKLLIQFQNNGVVDDSQLPKDRFSAERLKGVDSTLKIQPAKLEDSAVYLCASSSRGFIRYTFGSGTRLTVV.

The rearrangement uses TRBV28 and TRBJ1-5; no definite D call. Trimming shortened V by 10 bases and J by 0 bases, and 13 bases separated the two germline ends. Germline V CDR1 and CDR2: MDHEN, SYDVKM. The CDR3 has 14 residues. The CDR3, as DNA: TGTGCCATTTCGTCAGGACTTAGCAATCAGCCCCAGCATTTT. Translating gives CAISSGLSNQPQHF.

The V call is TRBV10-3, the J call TRBJ1-1; 7 bases agree with TRBD1. Per germline, CDR1 ENHRY and CDR2 SYGVKD. The CDR3 runs to 12 residues. V trimming: 6 bases; J trimming: 4 bases; junction bases outside the gene matches: 2. The DNA for the CDR3 is TGTGCCATCAGAGACAGGGCCACTGAAGCTTTCTTT. It encodes CAIRDRATEAFF.

This chain connects TRBV19 to TRBJ2-7; TRBD1 agrees at 8 bases. The CDR3 contains 15 residues. Losses at the gene ends were 4 bases for V and 5 bases for J; bases not matched to a gene: 10. CDR1 and CDR2 from the germline V gene are LNHDA and SQIVND (reference sequence). The CDR3 here is CASSTAWAGGNEQYF. CDR3 DNA sequence: TGTGCCAGTAGTACGGCCTGGGCAGGGGGCAACGAGCAGTACTTC.

The chain recombines TRBV28 with TRBJ1-2; D is undetermined. The germline V gene has CDR1 MDHEN and CDR2 SYDVKM. The length of the CDR3 is 14 residues. V was clipped by 2 bases and J by 9 bases, with 16 bases between them. The DNA for the CDR3 is TGTGCCAGCAGTTTACCCAGGCCCCTACTTAGCTACACCTTC. Translating gives CASSLPRPLLSYTF.